One TCR beta chain is described in this entry. In the source study's methods: Using reference gene primer amplification, nucleated cell counts were estimated. Assay: immunoSEQ multiplex PCR; the TCRdb copy retains only in-frame clones and omits some. V, J and clone size reflect that table, while D and trimming were determined from the DNA. The sample yields 45,000 to 60,000 clones, more than 65% seen once. Germline V gene sequence: CDR1 MNHEY, CDR2 SVGAGI. There are 14 residues in the CDR3. With 6 bases clipped from V and 8 bases from J, the junction kept 8 bases outside the gene matches. The data belong to a study of blood T cell repertoires in COVID-19. Study-level background: Italy, Spain and the United States were the sources of the convalescent and acute COVID-19 samples. T cells, B-cell-depleted T cells, or PBMCs provided the cDNA or gDNA that served as material.

The sequenced material came from peripheral blood. The gene calls are TRBV6-5 and TRBJ1-4, with 8 bases lining up with TRBD1. The clonotype originates from a man older than 75 with COVID-19, enrolled during active disease. CDR3 in amino acids: CASSRTGSREKLFF. In nucleotides, the CDR3 is TGTGCCAGCAGCCGGACAGGGTCGAGGGAAAAACTGTTTTTT.